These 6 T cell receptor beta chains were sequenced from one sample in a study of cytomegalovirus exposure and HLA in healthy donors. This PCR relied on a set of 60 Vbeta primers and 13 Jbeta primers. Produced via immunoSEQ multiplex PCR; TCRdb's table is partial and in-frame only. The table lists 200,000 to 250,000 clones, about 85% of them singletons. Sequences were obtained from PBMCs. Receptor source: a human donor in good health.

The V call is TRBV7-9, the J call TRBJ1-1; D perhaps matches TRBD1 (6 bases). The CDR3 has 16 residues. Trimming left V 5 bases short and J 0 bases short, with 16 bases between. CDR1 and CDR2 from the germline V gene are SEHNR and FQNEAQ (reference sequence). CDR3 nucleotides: TGTGCCAGCAGCACGCTTCTTCGGACAGTGAACACTGAAGCTTTCTTT. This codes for CASSTLLRTVNTEAFF.

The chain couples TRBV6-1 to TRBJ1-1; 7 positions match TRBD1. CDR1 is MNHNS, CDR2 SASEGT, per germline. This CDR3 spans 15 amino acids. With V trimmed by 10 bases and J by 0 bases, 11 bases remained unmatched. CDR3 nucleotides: TGTGCCATATCTACAGGGACAGTGATGAACACTGAAGCTTTCTTT. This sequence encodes CAISTGTVMNTEAFF.

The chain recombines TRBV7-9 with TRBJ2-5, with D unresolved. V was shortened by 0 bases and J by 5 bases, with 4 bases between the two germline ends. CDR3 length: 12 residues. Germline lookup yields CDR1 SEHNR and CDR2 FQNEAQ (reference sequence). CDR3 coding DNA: TGTGCCAGCAGCTTAGCGAGGGAGACCCAGTACTTC. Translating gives CASSLARETQYF.

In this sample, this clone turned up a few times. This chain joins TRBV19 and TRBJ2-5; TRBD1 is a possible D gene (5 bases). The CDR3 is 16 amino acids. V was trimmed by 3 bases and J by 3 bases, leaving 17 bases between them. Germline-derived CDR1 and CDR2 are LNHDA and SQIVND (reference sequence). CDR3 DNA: TGTGCCAGTAGTATGTTTAGTCAGGCAGGGAAAGAGACCCAGTACTTC. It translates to CASSMFSQAGKETQYF.

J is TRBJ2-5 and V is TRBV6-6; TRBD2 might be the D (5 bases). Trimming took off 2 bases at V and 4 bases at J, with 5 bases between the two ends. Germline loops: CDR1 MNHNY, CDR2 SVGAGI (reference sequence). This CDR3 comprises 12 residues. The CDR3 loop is CASSYTRETQYF. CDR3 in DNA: TGTGCCAGCAGTTACACTAGAGAGACCCAGTACTTC.

CDR3 nucleotides: TGCGCCAGCAGCCAGTCCGGGACACCGAGCACAGATACGCAGTATTTT. Its protein product is CASSQSGTPSTDTQYF. The chain links TRBV4-1 to TRBJ2-3; weak D call: TRBD1 (6 bases). In germline, CDR1 is MGHRA, CDR2 YSYEKL. V was clipped by 3 bases and J by 0 bases, with 13 bases between them. The CDR3 length is 16 residues.